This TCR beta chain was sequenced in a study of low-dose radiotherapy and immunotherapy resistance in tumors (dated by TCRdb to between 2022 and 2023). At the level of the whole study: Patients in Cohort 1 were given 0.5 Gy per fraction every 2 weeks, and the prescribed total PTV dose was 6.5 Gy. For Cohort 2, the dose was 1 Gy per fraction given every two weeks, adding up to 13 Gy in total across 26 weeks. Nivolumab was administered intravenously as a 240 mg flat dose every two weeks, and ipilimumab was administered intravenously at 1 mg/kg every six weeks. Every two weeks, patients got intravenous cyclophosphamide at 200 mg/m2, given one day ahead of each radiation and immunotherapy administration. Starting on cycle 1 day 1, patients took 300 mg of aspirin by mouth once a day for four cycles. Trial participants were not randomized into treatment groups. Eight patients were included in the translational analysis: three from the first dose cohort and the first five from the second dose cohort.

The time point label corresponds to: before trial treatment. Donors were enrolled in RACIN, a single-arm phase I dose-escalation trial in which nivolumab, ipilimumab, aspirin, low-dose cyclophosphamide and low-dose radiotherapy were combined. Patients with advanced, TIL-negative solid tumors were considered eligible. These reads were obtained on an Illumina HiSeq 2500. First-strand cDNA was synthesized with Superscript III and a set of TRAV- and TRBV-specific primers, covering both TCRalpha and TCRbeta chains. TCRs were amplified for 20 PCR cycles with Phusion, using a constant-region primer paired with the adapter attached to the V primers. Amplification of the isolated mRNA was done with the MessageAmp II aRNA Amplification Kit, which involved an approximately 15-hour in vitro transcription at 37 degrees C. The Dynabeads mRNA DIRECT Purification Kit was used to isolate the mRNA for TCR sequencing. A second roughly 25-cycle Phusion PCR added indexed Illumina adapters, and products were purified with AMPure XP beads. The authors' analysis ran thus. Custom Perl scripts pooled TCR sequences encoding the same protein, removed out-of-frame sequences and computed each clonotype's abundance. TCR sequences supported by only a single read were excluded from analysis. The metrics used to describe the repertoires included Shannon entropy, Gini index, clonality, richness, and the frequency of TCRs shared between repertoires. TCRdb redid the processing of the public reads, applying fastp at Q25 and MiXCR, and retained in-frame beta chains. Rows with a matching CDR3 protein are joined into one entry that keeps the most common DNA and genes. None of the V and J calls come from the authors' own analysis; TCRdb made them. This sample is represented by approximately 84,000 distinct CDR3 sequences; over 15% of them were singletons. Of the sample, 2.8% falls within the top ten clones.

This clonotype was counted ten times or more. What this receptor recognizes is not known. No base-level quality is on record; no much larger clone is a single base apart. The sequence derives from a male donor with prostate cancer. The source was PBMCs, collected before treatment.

The DNA sequence is given as TGTGCCTGGACCGCACAGAACTACGAGCAGTACTTC. The encoded protein is CAWTAQNYEQYF. The rearranged segments are TRBV30 and TRBJ2-7; there is no confident call for the D gene. Measured from the cysteine to the phenylalanine, the CDR3 is 12 residues long. The only DNA kept is the CDR3, 36 bases in frame from the first base. CDR1 GTSNPN and CDR2 SVGIG were looked up in the germline V gene (reference sequence). The junction shows trimming of 4 bases on V and 3 bases on J, plus 10 bases between the germline ends. Joined to the reference TRBV30 and TRBJ2-7 proteins, this CDR3 gives the full variable domain: SQTIHQWPATLVQPVGSPLSLECTVEGTSNPNLYWYRQAAGRGLQLLFYSVGIGQISSEVPQNLSASRPQDRQFILSSKKLLLSDSGFYLCAWTAQNYEQYFGPGTRLTVT.